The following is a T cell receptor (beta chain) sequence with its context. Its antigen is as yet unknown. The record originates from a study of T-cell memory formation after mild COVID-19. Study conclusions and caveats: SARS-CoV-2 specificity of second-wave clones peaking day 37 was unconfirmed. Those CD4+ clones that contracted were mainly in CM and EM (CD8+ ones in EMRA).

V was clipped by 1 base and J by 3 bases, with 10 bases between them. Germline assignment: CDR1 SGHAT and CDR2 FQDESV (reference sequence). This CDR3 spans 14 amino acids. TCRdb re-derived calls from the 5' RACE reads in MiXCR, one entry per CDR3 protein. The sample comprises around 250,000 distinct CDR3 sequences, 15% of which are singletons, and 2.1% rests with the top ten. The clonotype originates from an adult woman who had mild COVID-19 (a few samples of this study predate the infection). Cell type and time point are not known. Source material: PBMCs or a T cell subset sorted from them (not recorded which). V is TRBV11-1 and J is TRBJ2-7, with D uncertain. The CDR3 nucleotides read TGTGCCAGCAGCTTAGTCTGGGGAAACTACGAGCAGTACTTC. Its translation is CASSLVWGNYEQYF.